The 25 T cell receptor beta chains presented below share a single source sample, sequenced in a study of blood T cell repertoires in COVID-19. Method: immunoSEQ multiplex PCR; TCRdb's copy keeps in-frame clones and lacks some. The sample carries around 100,000 clones, approximately 90% recorded once. The material sequenced was peripheral blood. The receptor source for this set is a man aged 45-65 years with active COVID-19.

The chain has TRBV5-6 and TRBJ1-4, with 10 bases identical to TRBD1. This CDR3 is 14 amino acids long. Germline values: CDR1 SGHDT, CDR2 YYEEEE. Trimming took 4 bases from V and 10 from J; bases not matched to a gene: 7. The CDR3 DNA reads as TGTGCCAGCAGCAACCGGGACAGGGGAGGAAAACTGTTTTTT. Protein: CASSNRDRGGKLFF.

This chain joins TRBV19 and TRBJ2-1; 13 bases fit TRBD2. Germline trimming cut 4 bases from V and 6 bases from J; bases unmatched to any gene: 6. The CDR3 covers 16 residues. Germline CDR1 and CDR2: LNHDA and SQIVND (reference sequence). The CDR3 nucleotides are TGTGCCAGTAGTACCGGAACTAGCGGGAGGGCCAATGAGCAGTTCTTC. Translation gives CASSTGTSGRANEQFF.

The rearrangement uses TRBV2 and TRBJ1-1; D gene ambiguous. Trimming took off 4 bases at V and 7 bases at J, with 7 bases between the two ends. Germline values: CDR1 SNHLY, CDR2 FYNNEI. The CDR3 is 11 residues long. The CDR3 nucleotides read TGTGCCAGCAGTGGGAGTGTTGAAGCTTTCTTT. Translated: CASSGSVEAFF.

The J gene is TRBJ1-2, the V gene TRBV27; D uncertain. From germline, CDR1 is MNHEY and CDR2 SMNVEV (reference sequence). V was clipped by 4 bases and J by 4 bases, with 16 bases between them. This CDR3 has 15 amino acids. CDR3 loop: CASSSAPAAIYGYTF. Written as DNA, the CDR3 is TGTGCCAGCAGTTCCGCCCCCGCGGCTATCTATGGCTACACCTTC.

The rearrangement links TRBV24-1 to TRBJ2-1, with TRBD2 matching over 9 bases. The CDR3 runs to 16 residues. The junction had 18 bases not matched to a gene; V was cut back by 9 bases and J by 10 bases. The germline V gene encodes CDR1 KGHDR and CDR2 SFDVKD. CDR3 sequence: CATQKGGIAGVKEQFF. CDR3 in DNA: TGTGCCACCCAAAAAGGGGGAATAGCGGGAGTAAAAGAGCAGTTCTTC.

This clone was seen only once. V and J are TRBV9 and TRBJ2-5; 9 positions match TRBD2. Germline-derived CDR1 and CDR2 are SGDLS and YYNGEE. Losses at the gene ends were 2 bases for V and 4 bases for J; bases not matched to a gene: 3. The CDR3 consists of 14 residues. CDR3 coding DNA: TGTGCCAGCAGCGTTTCAGCGGGAGGAGAGACCCAGTACTTC. Residues: CASSVSAGGETQYF.

This chain uses TRBV3-1 (or the pseudogene TRBV3-2) with TRBJ1-4, with D possibly TRBD1 on 5 matching bases. This CDR3 is 14 amino acids long. The V gene lost 1 base and the J gene lost 8 bases, with 11 bases spanning the gap. Per the germline V gene, CDR1 is LGHDT and CDR2 is YNNKEL (reference sequence). This CDR3 is CASSQASGEEKLFF. Written as DNA, the CDR3 is TGTGCCAGCAGCCAAGCTTCGGGGGAAGAAAAACTGTTTTTT.

Only one count was recorded for this clone. This chain uses TRBV4-2 with TRBJ2-3, with 9 bases that match TRBD1. The CDR3 runs 17 residues. V gave up 4 bases and J gave up 5 bases; unmatched junction bases: 13. Germline assignment: CDR1 LGHNA and CDR2 YNFKEQ. The CDR3 here is CASSPSGTGRTKDTQYF. The CDR3 coding sequence is TGTGCCAGCAGCCCCTCCGGGACAGGGCGGACGAAAGATACGCAGTATTTT.

The chain uses TRBV7-8 and TRBJ1-1; a weak D match, TRBD1 (5 bases). This CDR3 is 15 amino acids long. Germline V gene lookup returns CDR1 SGHVS and CDR2 FQNEAQ. Trimming took off 5 bases at V and 6 bases at J, with 19 bases between the two ends. The CDR3 spells CASSVSNRGIPEAFF. The DNA of the CDR3 is TGTGCCAGCAGCGTTAGCAATAGGGGCATCCCTGAAGCTTTCTTT.

The DNA for the CDR3 is TGTGCCAGCAGCAACACCAACACCGGGGAGCTGTTTTTT. It translates to CASSNTNTGELFF. The chain recombines TRBV11-2 with TRBJ2-2; D is unclear. V gave up 5 bases and J gave up 2 bases, with 6 bases separating them. The CDR3 has 13 residues. CDR1 and CDR2 from the germline V gene are SGHAT and FQNNGV.

The V and J genes are TRBV18 and TRBJ2-7, with 12 bases aligning to TRBD2. The germline V gene encodes CDR1 KGHSH and CDR2 LQKENI. The junction had 8 bases not matched to a gene; V was cut back by 3 bases and J by 5 bases. This CDR3 is 16 amino acids long. The CDR3 DNA follows: TGTGCCAGCTCACCCACAGGACTAGCGGGGAAAAACGAGCAGTACGTC. Its translation: CASSPTGLAGKNEQYV.

The chain recombines TRBV19 with TRBJ1-6, with D possibly matching TRBD1 (5 bases). CDR3 length equals 16 residues. V gave up 5 bases and J gave up 4 bases, with 15 bases separating them. Looked up from germline, CDR1 is LNHDA and CDR2 is SQIVND (reference sequence). CDR3 sequence (DNA): TGTGCCAGTAGTCCCTCGACAGCCTCTTATAATTCACCCCTCCACTTT. It is translated as CASSPSTASYNSPLHF.

J is TRBJ2-2 and V is TRBV7-2; 11 bases fit TRBD2. V shed 2 bases and J 6 bases; nucleotides not matched to a gene: 8. Germline V gives CDR1 SGHTA, CDR2 FQGNSA. The CDR3 extends over 17 amino acids. DNA of the CDR3: TGTGCCAGCAGCTTAACTTCACTAGCGGGAGTCCCCGGGGAGCTGTTTTTT. Translated, it gives CASSLTSLAGVPGELFF.

The rearrangement links TRBV19 to TRBJ2-1; the match to TRBD2 covers 10 bases. Germline CDR1 and CDR2: LNHDA and SQIVND (reference sequence). There are 19 residues in the CDR3. The V segment lost 4 bases and the J segment 4 bases; nucleotides outside the gene matches: 16. CDR3 residues: CASSTPRQGSGRVYNEQFF. In DNA, the CDR3 is TGTGCCAGTAGTACCCCGAGACAGGGCAGCGGGAGGGTATACAATGAGCAGTTCTTC.

CDR3 region: CASSEGTGNNYGYTF. For the CDR3, the DNA is TGTGCCAGCAGTGAAGGGACAGGGAATAACTATGGCTACACCTTC. The V and J genes are TRBV6-1 and TRBJ1-2; 8 bases match TRBD1. In germline, CDR1 is MNHNS, CDR2 SASEGT. The trim removed 1 base at V and 1 base at J, leaving 2 bases unmatched. The CDR3 extends over 15 amino acids.

The V and J genes are TRBV15 and TRBJ1-5; 10 positions agree with TRBD1. The CDR3 loop spans 15 amino acids. Germline CDR1 is LNHNV and CDR2 is YYDKDF (reference sequence). The V segment lost 1 base and the J segment 7 bases; nucleotides outside the gene matches: 4. CDR3 sequence (DNA): TGTGCCACCAGCAGAGGACAGGGGGCGGACCAGCCCCAGCATTTT. Translating gives CATSRGQGADQPQHF.

The chain uses TRBV11-3 and TRBJ2-5, with D unresolved. The CDR3 totals 14 residues. The ends were cut back, 5 bases at V and 0 bases at J, with 10 bases in the middle. CDR1 is SGHNT, CDR2 YENEEA, per germline. The CDR3 reads CASSRDGYQETQYF. In nucleotides, the CDR3 is TGTGCCAGCAGCCGAGACGGGTACCAAGAGACCCAGTACTTC.

This rearrangement joins TRBV11-2 to TRBJ2-1, with a tentative D call TRBD1 (5 bases). Germline lookup yields CDR1 SGHAT and CDR2 FQNNGV. V was cut by 5 bases and J by 8 bases, with 22 bases left in between. This CDR3 is 16 amino acids long. CDR3: CASSLRQDTFRDEQFF. In DNA, the CDR3 is TGTGCCAGCAGCCTCCGGCAGGACACCTTTAGGGATGAGCAGTTCTTC.

This chain uses TRBV10-1 with TRBJ2-3; TRBD2 matches 8 bases. Germline V gives CDR1 WNHNN, CDR2 SYGVQD (reference sequence). The V segment lost 2 bases and the J segment 8 bases; nucleotides outside the gene matches: 9. There are 15 residues in the CDR3. CDR3 in amino acids: CASSETSGLPGTQYF. The DNA of the CDR3 is TGCGCCAGCAGTGAGACTAGCGGCCTTCCGGGTACGCAGTATTTT.

This sequence joins TRBV3-1 (or the pseudogene TRBV3-2) and TRBJ2-7; 9 nucleotides match TRBD2. V shed 4 bases and J 4 bases; nucleotides not matched to a gene: 11. Germline CDR1 is LGHDT and CDR2 is YNNKEL (reference sequence). The CDR3 spans 16 residues. As DNA, the CDR3 is TGTGCCAGCAGCCTTCATAGCGGGGGAGAGAAATACGAGCAGTACTTC. Translated: CASSLHSGGEKYEQYF.

The chain couples TRBV2 to TRBJ2-3, with 7 bases aligning to TRBD2. This CDR3 is 14 amino acids long. The germline V gene has CDR1 SNHLY and CDR2 FYNNEI. V lost 4 bases to trimming and J lost 6 bases; unmatched junction nucleotides: 7. Here the CDR3 reads CASSGRTRVDTQYF. The CDR3 region has the DNA TGTGCCAGCAGTGGTAGGACTAGGGTCGATACGCAGTATTTT.

This clone was seen a single time. The chain links TRBV7-3 to TRBJ1-3; the D gene is possibly TRBD1 (6 bases). Per the germline V gene, CDR1 is SGHTA and CDR2 is FQGTGA. Trimming took 2 bases from V and 0 from J, leaving 11 bases between them. The CDR3 runs to 16 residues. CDR3 sequence (DNA): TGTGCCAGCAGCTTATTCGGACAGAACTCTGGAAACACCATATATTTT. This sequence encodes CASSLFGQNSGNTIYF.

The chain uses TRBV6-6 and TRBJ1-2; 9 bases map to TRBD1. The V gene end was trimmed by 6 bases and the J gene end by 7 bases; junction bases not matched to a gene: 6. Looked up from germline, CDR1 is MNHNY and CDR2 is SVGAGI (reference sequence). The CDR3 loop spans 13 amino acids. The CDR3 protein is CASRSGQGFGYTF. CDR3 DNA: TGTGCCAGCAGATCCGGACAGGGGTTTGGCTACACCTTC.

The chain couples TRBV5-1 to TRBJ2-3, with D perhaps matching TRBD1 (6 bases). The germline gives CDR1 SGHRS, CDR2 YFSETQ. The CDR3 is 14 residues long. Trimming took 5 bases from V and 2 from J, leaving 12 bases between them. The CDR3, as DNA: TGCGCCAGCAGGGGGGCAGGGACCACAGATACGCAGTATTTT. It encodes CASRGAGTTDTQYF.

V and J are TRBV7-2 and TRBJ2-1; a weak D match, TRBD2 (6 bases). CDR1 is SGHTA, CDR2 FQGNSA, per germline. V was clipped by 1 base and J by 6 bases, with 13 bases between them. The CDR3 runs to 15 residues. In DNA, the CDR3 is TGTGCCAGCAGCTTAGGCCCGGGGGTAAGCAATGAGCAGTTCTTC. Residues: CASSLGPGVSNEQFF.